This note documents a single T cell receptor beta chain sequence. Its antigen is undetermined. The data were obtained in a study of response to subunit inactivated influenza vaccine. Study results and caveats: Each seasonal flu vaccination may recruit only limited new T cells, authors suggested.

V was cut by 6 bases and J by 5 bases, with 16 bases left in between. This CDR3 has 14 residues. TCRdb independently ran MiXCR on the RT-PCR reads; one entry per CDR3 protein. The sample has hundreds of thousands of distinct CDR3 sequences; less than 30% are singletons. The specimen comprised CD4+ T cells sorted from PBMCs, sampled more than 4 days after vaccination. This TCR was recovered from a man aged 50-59 years who received an inactivated influenza vaccine. This chain uses TRBV12-3 or TRBV12-4 with TRBJ1-2; no definite D call. CDR3 sequence reads: CASSTLSGIYGYTF. The CDR3 bases are TGTGCCAGCAGCACCCTGTCAGGAATATATGGCTACACCTTC.